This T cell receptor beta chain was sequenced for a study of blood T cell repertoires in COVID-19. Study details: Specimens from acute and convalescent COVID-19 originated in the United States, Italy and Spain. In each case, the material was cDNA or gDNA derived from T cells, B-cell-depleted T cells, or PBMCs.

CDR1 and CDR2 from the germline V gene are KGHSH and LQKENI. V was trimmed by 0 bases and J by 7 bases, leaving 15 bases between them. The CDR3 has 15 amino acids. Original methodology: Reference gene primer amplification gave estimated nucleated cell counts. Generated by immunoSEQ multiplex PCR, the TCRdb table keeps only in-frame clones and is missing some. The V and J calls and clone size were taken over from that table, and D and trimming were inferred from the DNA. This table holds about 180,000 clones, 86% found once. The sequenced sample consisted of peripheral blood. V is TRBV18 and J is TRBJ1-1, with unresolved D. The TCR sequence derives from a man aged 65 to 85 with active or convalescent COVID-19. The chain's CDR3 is CASSPPLGLASEAFF. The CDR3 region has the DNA TGTGCCAGCTCACCACCGCTAGGCCTCGCCAGTGAAGCTTTCTTT.